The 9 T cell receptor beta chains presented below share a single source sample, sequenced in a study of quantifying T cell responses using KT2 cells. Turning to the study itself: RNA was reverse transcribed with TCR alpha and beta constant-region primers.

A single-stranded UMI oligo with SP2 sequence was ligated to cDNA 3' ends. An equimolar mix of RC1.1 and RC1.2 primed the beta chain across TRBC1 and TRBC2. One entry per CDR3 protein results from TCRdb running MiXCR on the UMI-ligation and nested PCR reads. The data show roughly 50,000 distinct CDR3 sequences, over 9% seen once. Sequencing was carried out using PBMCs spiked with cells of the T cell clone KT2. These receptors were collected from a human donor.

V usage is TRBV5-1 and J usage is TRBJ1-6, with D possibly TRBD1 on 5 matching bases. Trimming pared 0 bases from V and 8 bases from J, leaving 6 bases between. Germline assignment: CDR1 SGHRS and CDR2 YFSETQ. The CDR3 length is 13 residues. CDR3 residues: CASSLAGYSPLHF. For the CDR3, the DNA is TGCGCCAGCAGCTTGGCAGGGTATTCACCCCTCCACTTT.

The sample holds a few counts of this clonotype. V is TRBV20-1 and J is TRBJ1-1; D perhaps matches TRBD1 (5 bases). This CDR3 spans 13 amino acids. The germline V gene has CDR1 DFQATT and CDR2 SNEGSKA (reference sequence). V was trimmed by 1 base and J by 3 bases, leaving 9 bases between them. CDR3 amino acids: CSARGGTDTEAFF. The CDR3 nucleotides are TGCAGTGCTAGAGGCGGGACGGACACTGAAGCTTTCTTT.

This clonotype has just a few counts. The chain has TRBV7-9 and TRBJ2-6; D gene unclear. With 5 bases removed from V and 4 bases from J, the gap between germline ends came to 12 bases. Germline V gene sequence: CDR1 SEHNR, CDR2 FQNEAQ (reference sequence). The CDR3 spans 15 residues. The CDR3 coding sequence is TGTGCCAGCAGCCCGGCCCTCGCAGGGGCCAACGTCCTGACTTTC. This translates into CASSPALAGANVLTF.

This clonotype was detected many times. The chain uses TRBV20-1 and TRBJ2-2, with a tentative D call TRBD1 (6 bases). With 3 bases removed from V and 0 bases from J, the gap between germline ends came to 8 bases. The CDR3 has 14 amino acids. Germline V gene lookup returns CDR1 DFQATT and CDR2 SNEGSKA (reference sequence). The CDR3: CSARGHANTGELFF. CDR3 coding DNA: TGCAGTGCTAGGGGACACGCGAACACCGGGGAGCTGTTTTTT.

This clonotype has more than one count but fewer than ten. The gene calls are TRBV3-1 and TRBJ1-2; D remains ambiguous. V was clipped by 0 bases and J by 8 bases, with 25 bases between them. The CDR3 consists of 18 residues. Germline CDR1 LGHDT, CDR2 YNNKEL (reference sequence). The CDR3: CASSQDGPGTTNAGGYTF. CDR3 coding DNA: TGTGCCAGCAGCCAAGATGGACCGGGCACGACAAATGCTGGCGGCTACACCTTC.

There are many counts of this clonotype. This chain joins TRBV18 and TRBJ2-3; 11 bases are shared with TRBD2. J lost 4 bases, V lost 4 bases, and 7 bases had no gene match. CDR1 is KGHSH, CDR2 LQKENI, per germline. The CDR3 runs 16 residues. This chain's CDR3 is CASSRGLAEGPDTQYF. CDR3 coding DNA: TGTGCCAGCTCACGGGGACTAGCGGAGGGGCCAGATACGCAGTATTTT.

The CDR3 region is CSATGVDTGELFF. The CDR3, as DNA: TGCAGTGCTACAGGGGTGGACACCGGGGAGCTGTTTTTT. V is TRBV20-1 and J is TRBJ2-2; TRBD1 is a possible D gene (6 bases). The CDR3 runs to 13 residues. The germline V gene has CDR1 DFQATT and CDR2 SNEGSKA (reference sequence). V was shortened by 4 bases and J by 3 bases, with 9 bases between the two germline ends.

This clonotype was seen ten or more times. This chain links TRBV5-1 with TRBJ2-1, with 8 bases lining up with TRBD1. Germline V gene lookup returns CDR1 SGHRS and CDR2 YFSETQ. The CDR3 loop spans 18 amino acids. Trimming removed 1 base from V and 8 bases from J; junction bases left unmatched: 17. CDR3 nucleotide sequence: TGCGCCAGCAGCTTGAGGAGCCTCGGGACAGGTGACGGGTATGAGCAGTTCTTC. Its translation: CASSLRSLGTGDGYEQFF. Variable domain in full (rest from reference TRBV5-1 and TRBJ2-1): KAGVTQTPRYLIKTRGQQVTLSCSPISGHRSVSWYQQTPGQGLQFLFEYFSETQRNKGNFPGRFSGRQFSNSRSEMNVSTLELGDSALYLCASSLRSLGTGDGYEQFFGPGTRLTVL.

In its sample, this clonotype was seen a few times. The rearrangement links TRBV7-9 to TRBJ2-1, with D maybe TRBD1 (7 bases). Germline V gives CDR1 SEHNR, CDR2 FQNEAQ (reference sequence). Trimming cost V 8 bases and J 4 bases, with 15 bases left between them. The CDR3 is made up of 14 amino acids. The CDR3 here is CASQGVAEYNEQFF. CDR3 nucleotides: TGTGCCAGCCAGGGGGTAGCGGAATACAATGAGCAGTTCTTC.